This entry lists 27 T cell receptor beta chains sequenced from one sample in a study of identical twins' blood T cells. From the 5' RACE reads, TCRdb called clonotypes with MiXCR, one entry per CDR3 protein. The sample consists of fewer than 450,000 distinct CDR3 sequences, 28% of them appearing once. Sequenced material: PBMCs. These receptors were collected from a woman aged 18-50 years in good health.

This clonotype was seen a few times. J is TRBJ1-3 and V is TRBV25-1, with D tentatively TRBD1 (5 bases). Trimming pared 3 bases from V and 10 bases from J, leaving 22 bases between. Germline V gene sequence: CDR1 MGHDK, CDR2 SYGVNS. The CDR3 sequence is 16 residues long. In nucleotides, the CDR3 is TGTGCCAGCAGTGAGAGGGTGGGGGAGTCCAAGGAGACCATATATTTT. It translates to CASSERVGESKETIYF.

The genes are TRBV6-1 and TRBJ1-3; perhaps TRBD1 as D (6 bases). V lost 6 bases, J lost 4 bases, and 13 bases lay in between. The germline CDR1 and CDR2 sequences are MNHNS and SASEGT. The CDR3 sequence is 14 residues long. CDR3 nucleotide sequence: TGTGCCAGCAGGACGGGGGGCGGGGGAAACACCATATATTTT. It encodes CASRTGGGGNTIYF.

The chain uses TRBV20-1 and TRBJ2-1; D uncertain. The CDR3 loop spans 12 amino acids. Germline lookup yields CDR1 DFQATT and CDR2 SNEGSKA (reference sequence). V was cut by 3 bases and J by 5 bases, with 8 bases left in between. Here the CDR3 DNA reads TGCAGTGCTAGGGACCGTCACAATGAGCAGTTCTTC. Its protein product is CSARDRHNEQFF.

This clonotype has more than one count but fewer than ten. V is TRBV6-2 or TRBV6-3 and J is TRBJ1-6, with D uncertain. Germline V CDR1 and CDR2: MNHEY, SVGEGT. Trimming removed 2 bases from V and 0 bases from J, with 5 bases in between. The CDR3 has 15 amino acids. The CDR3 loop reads CASSYRSSYNSPLHF. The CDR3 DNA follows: TGTGCCAGCAGTTACAGGAGCTCCTATAATTCACCCCTCCACTTT.

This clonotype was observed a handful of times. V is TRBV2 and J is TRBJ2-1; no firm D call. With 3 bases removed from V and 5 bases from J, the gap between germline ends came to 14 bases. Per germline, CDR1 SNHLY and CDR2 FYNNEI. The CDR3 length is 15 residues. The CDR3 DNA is TGTGCCAGCAGTGATAACGTCTGGCCCGACAATGAGCAGTTCTTC. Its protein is CASSDNVWPDNEQFF.

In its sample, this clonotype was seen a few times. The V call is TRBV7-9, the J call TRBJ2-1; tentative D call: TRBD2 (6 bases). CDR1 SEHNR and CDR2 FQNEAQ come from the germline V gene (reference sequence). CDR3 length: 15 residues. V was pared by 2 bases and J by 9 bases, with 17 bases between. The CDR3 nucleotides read TGTGCCAGCAGCTTATCGGGACTGGAGATGGGTGAGCAGTTCTTC. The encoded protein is CASSLSGLEMGEQFF.

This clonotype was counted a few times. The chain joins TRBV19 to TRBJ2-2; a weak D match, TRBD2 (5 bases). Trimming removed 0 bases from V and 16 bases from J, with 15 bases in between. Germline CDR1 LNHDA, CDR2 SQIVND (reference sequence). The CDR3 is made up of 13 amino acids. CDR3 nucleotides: TGTGCCAGTAGTATAGATCTGGTCGGAGGAGCGTTTTTT. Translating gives CASSIDLVGGAFF.

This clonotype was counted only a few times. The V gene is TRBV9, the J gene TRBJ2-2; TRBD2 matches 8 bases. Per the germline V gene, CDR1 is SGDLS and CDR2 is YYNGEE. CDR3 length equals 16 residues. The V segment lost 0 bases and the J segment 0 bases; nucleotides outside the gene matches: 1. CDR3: CASSVALAANTGELFF. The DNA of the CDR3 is TGTGCCAGCAGCGTAGCACTAGCGGCGAACACCGGGGAGCTGTTTTTT.

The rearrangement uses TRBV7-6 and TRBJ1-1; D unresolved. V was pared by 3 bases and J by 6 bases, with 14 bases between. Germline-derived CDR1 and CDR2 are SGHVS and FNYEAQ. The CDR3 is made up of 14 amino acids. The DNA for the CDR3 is TGTGCCAGCAGCTTGCGTCCGGGGAAGGCTGAAGCTTTCTTT. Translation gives CASSLRPGKAEAFF.

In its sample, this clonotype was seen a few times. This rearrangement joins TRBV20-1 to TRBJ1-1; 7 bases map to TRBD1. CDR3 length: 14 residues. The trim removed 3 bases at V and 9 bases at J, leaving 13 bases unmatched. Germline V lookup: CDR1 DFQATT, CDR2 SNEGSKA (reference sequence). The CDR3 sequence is CSARRTGLLDQAFF. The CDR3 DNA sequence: TGCAGTGCTAGGAGGACAGGACTTTTAGATCAAGCTTTCTTT.

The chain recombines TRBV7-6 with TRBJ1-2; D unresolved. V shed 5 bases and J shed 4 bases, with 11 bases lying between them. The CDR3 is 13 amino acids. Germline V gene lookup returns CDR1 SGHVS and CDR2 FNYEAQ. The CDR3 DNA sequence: TGTGCCAGCAGCCCCTCTTTACTCTATGGCTACACCTTC. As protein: CASSPSLLYGYTF. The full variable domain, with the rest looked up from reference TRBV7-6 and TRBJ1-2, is GAGVSQSPRYKVTKRGQDVALRCDPISGHVSLYWYRQALGQGPEFLTYFNYEAQQDKSGLPNDRFSAERPEGSISTLTIQRTEQRDSAMYRCASSPSLLYGYTFGSGTRLTVV.

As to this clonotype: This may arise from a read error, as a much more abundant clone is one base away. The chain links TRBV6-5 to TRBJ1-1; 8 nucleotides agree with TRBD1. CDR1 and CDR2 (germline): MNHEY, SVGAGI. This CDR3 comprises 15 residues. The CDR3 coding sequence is TGTGCCAGCAGGCGGATGAACAGGGGGAGAACTGAATCTTTCTTT. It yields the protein CASRRMNRGRTESFF.

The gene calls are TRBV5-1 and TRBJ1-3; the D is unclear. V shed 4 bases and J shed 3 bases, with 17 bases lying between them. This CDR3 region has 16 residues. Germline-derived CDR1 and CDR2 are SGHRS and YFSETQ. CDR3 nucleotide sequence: TGCGCCAGCAGCCCCGGAGGGCAGAACGTTGGAAACACCATATATTTT. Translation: CASSPGGQNVGNTIYF.

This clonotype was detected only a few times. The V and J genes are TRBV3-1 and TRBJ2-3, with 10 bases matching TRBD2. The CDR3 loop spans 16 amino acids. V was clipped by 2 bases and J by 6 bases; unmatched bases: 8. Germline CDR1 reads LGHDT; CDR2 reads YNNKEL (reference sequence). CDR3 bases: TGTGCCAGCAGCCAATACTCTAGCGGGAGATACGATACGCAGTATTTT. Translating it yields CASSQYSSGRYDTQYF.

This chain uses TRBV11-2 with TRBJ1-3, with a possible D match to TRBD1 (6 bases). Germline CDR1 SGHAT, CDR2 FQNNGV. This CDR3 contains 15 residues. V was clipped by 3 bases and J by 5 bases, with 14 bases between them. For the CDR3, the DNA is TGTGCCAGCAGCTTCGGGGACAACGGGCGAAACACCATATATTTT. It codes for CASSFGDNGRNTIYF.

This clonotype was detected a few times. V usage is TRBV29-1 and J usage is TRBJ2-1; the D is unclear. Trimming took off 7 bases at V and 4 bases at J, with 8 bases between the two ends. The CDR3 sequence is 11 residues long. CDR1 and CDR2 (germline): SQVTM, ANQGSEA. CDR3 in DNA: TGCAGCGGTATTACTTACAATGAGCAGTTCTTC. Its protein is CSGITYNEQFF.

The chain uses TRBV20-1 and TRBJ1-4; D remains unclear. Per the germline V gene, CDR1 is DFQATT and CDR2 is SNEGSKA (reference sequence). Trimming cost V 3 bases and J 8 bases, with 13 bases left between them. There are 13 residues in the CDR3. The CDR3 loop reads CSARMCDGEKLFF. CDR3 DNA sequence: TGCAGTGCTAGGATGTGTGATGGCGAAAAACTGTTTTTT.

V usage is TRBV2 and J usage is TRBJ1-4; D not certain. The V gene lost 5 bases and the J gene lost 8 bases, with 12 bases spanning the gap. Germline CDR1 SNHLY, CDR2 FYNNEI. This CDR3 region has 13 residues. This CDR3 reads CASSTLPEEKLFF. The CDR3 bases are TGTGCCAGCAGTACCCTTCCGGAGGAAAAACTGTTTTTT. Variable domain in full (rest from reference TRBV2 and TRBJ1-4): EPEVTQTPSHQVTQMGQEVILRCVPISNHLYFYWYRQILGQKVEFLVSFYNNEISEKSEIFDDQFSVERPDGSNFTLKIRSTKLEDSAMYFCASSTLPEEKLFFGSGTQLSVL.

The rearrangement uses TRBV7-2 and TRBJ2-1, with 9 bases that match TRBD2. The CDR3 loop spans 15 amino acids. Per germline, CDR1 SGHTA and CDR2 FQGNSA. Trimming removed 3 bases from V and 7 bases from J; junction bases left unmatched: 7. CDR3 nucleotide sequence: TGTGCCAGCAGCTTGGGGACTAGCTCAGGGAATGAGCAGTTCTTC. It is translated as CASSLGTSSGNEQFF.

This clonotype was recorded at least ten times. The CDR3, as DNA: TGCAGCGTCCGACCCGGATCTAACTATGGCTACACCTTC. Translation gives CSVRPGSNYGYTF. The V and J genes are TRBV29-1 and TRBJ1-2, with D hard to call. CDR3 length equals 13 residues. Germline lookup yields CDR1 SQVTM and CDR2 ANQGSEA. The V end was cut by 6 bases, the J end by 0 bases, with 11 bases between.

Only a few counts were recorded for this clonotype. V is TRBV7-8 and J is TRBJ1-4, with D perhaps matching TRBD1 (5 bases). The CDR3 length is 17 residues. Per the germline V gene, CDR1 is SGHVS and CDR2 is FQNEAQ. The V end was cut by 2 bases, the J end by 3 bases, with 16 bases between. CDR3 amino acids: CASSLMFRGTPNEKLFF. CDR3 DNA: TGTGCCAGCAGCTTAATGTTTCGGGGGACTCCTAATGAAAAACTGTTTTTT.

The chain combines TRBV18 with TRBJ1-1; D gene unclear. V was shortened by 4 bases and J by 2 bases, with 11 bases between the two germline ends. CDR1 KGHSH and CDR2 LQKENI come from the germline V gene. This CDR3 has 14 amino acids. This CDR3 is CASSRFQLNTEAFF. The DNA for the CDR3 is TGTGCCAGCTCACGATTTCAATTAAACACTGAAGCTTTCTTT.

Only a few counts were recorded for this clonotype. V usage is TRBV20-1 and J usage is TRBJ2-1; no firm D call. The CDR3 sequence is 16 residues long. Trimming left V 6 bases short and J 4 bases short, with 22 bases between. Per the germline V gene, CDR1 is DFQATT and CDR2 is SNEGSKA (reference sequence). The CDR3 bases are TGCAGTGCCTACCTGATTAGGACCGGTGGTTACAATGAGCAGTTCTTC. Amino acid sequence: CSAYLIRTGGYNEQFF.

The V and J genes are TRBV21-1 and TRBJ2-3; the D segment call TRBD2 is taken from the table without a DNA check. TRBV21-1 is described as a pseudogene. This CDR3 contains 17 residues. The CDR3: CASSTDGQRGFTDTQYF. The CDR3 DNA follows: TGTGCCAGCAGCACCGATGGTCAGCGGGGGTTCACAGATACGCAGTATTTT.

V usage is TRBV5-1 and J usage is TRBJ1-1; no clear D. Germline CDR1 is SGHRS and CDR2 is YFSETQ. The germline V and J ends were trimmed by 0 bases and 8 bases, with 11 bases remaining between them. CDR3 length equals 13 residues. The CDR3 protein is CASSLAGIPEAFF. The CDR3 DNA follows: TGCGCCAGCAGCTTGGCCGGCATTCCAGAAGCTTTCTTT.

DNA of the CDR3: TGCAGCGCCAAACCCCGGGACAGGGTCGACGAGCAGTACTTC. Protein: CSAKPRDRVDEQYF. The chain links TRBV29-1 to TRBJ2-7; the match to TRBD1 covers 9 bases. The CDR3 covers 14 residues. Germline V gene sequence: CDR1 SQVTM, CDR2 ANQGSEA. V was clipped by 7 bases and J by 5 bases; unmatched bases: 12.

The CDR3 protein is CASSDMGLAYNEQFF. The CDR3, as DNA: TGTGCCAGCAGCGATATGGGACTAGCGTACAATGAGCAGTTCTTC. The chain joins TRBV7-3 to TRBJ2-1, with 10 positions matching TRBD2. CDR1 and CDR2 from the germline V gene are SGHTA and FQGTGA. V dropped 5 bases and J dropped 4; count of bases not matched to a gene: 5. The CDR3 loop spans 15 amino acids.